This T cell receptor beta chain was recovered during a study of CXCR3-negative and CXCR3-positive naive CD8 T cells. In the study overall: The libraries together contributed 150 million or so TRB reads, each supplying about 1.5 +/- 0.3 million. Study outcomes and limitations: Once cells were cryopreserved, CXCR3 expression went down partly, and most assays used fresh PBMCs.

The authors made the TRB cDNA libraries by 5' RACE using UMI labels. From its re-call of the 5' RACE reads, TCRdb lists each CDR3 protein once, without DNA. Its listing shows approximately 58,000 distinct CDR3 sequences. Turning to this clonotype: Its antigen is not known.

CDR1 is DFQATT and CDR2 is SNEGSKA in the germline V gene (reference sequence). The CDR3 length is 16 residues. The sample comprised naive CXCR3- CD8+ T cells from blood. Subset reported: CD45RO-CCR7+CD27+CD95- naive CD8+ T cells lacking CXCR3 (TNR3-). This TCR was recovered from a human donor in good health. Some clones in this sample may be carry-over from other donors' samples. The chain uses TRBV20-1 and TRBJ2-1; TCRdb reports TRBD2, a call that lacks DNA to check it against. CDR3 residues: CSARELGGSSYNEQFF.